This T cell receptor (beta chain) originates from a study of blood T cells in healthy people across ages. The germline V gene has CDR1 LNHNV and CDR2 YYDKDF (reference sequence). Trimming took 0 bases from V and 2 from J, leaving 16 bases between them. The CDR3 loop spans 17 amino acids. Sample-barcoded 5' priming and a J-beta primer mix drove a second PCR of 7 to 11 cycles. TCRdb reanalysed the 5' RACE reads using MiXCR and keeps one entry per CDR3 protein. The sample lists fewer than 1 million distinct CDR3 sequences, around two fifths seen once, with around 21% in the top ten. The gene calls are TRBV15 and TRBJ1-1, with D perhaps TRBD1 (6 bases). The sequence came from a man aged 60-69 years in good health. Sequencing was performed on blood. The CDR3 here is CATSRDYSGHENTEAFF. CDR3 nucleotide sequence: TGTGCCACCAGCAGAGATTATTCGGGACACGAAAACACTGAAGCTTTCTTT.